This T cell receptor (beta chain) is from a study of TIL therapy for anti-PD-1-resistant metastatic lung cancer. Overall study results and limits: Many TIL product clones were absent from baseline tumor, suggesting clonal contraction.

The libraries were made with immunoSEQ v3. Survey-level samples got some 2 million read pairs; deep-level samples got roughly 5-6.5 million. Produced via immunoSEQ multiplex PCR; TCRdb's table is partial and in-frame only. The sample holds around 26,000 clones, roughly two thirds seen once. Described time point: pre-treatment sample, taken before nivolumab and TIL therapy. Pleural nodules or supraclavicular lymph nodes made up most of the excised metastases sampled. Tumor harvest preceded PD-1/PD-L1 blockade, followed by nivolumab treatment. Concerning this clone itself: The antigen is not known.

V was clipped by 3 bases and J by 4 bases, with 8 bases between them. The V gene's germline CDR1 is SGHNT and CDR2 YENEEA. The CDR3 consists of 13 residues. The sequence was obtained from a woman between 25 and 85 years old with non-small cell lung cancer. The chain joins TRBV11-3 to TRBJ2-3; possible D gene TRBD2, 6 bases. Sequencing was performed on tumor tissue, taken at baseline. The CDR3 region is CASSFSGPDTQYF. The CDR3 coding sequence is TGTGCCAGCAGCTTTAGCGGTCCAGATACGCAGTATTTT.